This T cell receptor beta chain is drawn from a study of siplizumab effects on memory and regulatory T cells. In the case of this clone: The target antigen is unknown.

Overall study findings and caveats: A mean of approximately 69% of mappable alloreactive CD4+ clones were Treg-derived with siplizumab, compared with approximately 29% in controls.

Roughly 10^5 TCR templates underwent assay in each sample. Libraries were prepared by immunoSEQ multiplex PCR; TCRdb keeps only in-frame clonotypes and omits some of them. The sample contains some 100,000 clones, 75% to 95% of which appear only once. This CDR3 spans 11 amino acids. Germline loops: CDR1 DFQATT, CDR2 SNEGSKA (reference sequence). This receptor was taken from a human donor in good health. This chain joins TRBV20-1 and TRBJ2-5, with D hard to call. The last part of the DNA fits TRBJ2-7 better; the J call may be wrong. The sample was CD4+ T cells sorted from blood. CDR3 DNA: TGCAGTCCCCGCTCGGGTTACGAGCAGTACTTC. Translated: CSPRSGYEQYF.